This T cell receptor (beta chain) comes out of a study of lymphopenia after photon versus proton radiotherapy. Study-level results: Post-nadir TCR diversity decline inversely tracked overall survival among those who died. After lymphocyte nadir, photon-treated repertoires showed oligoclonal expansion, especially CD8+ Temra. Only patients who died were analyzed for survival; proton advantage is unproven. Photon-treated patients lost naive T cells and TCR diversity; proton-treated stayed stable.

Profiling relied on immunoSEQ multiplex PCR, and the TCRdb table lists in-frame clones only, not all of them. The sample includes more than 10,000 clones, about 87% of them seen just once. On this clone itself: Its antigen is unknown.

The CDR3 runs 13 residues. Per germline, CDR1 MNHNS and CDR2 SASEGT. V shed 4 bases and J shed 1 base, with 5 bases lying between them. The V call is TRBV6-1, the J call TRBJ1-5; D remains ambiguous. Specimen: peripheral blood, collected from a patient treated with photon-based radiotherapy. This receptor was identified in a man in his fifties or sixties with pancreatic cancer. CDR3 sequence: CASSVESNQPQHF. The CDR3 nucleotides are TGTGCCAGCAGTGTAGAAAGCAATCAGCCCCAGCATTTT.